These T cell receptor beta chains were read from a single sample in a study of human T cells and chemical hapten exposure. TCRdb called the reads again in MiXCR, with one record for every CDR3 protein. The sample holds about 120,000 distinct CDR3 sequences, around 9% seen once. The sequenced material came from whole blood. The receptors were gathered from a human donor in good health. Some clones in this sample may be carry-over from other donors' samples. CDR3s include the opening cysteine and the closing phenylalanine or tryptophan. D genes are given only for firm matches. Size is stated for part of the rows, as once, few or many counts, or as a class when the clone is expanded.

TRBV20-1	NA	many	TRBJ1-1	TGCAGTGCCCAGTCACTAGGGGGATGGTGGGCTTTCTTT	CSAQSLGGWWAFF
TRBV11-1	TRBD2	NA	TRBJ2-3	TGTGCCAGCAGCTTAGTCGGCGGGAGTCCCTCAGATACGCAGTATTTT	CASSLVGGSPSDTQYF
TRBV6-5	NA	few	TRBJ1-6	TGTGCCAGCAAAGGTGGAGATTCACCCCTCCACTTT	CASKGGDSPLHF
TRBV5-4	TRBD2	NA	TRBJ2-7	TGTGCCAGCAGCTTGGCCCAAACGAGCGGGAGGGTCTACGAGCAGTACTTC	CASSLAQTSGRVYEQYF
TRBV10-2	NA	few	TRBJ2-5	TGCGCCAGCGGGAGTGGCCCCAGCCAAGAGACCCAGTACTTC	CASGSGPSQETQYF
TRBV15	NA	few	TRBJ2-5	TGTGCCACCAGCAGAGATGCACTAGAAGAGACCCAGTACTTC	CATSRDALEETQYF
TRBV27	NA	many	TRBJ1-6	TGTGCCAGCAGTTGGTCAGTTTATTCACCCCTCCACTTT	CASSWSVYSPLHF
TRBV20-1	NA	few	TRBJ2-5	TGCAGTGCTCCCAGGGTGGGGGAGACCCAGTACTTC	CSAPRVGETQYF
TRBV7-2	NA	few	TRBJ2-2	TGTGCCAGCAGCCTACGGGCGACCACCGGGGAGCTGTTTTTT	CASSLRATTGELFF
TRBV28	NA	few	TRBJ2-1	TGTGCCAGCAGTTTCAGGGGACTGGACGATGAGCAGTTCTTC	CASSFRGLDDEQFF
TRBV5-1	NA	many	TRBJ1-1	TGCGCCAGCACCCCCCGTGGGGGGACGGACACTGAAGCTTTCTTT	CASTPRGGTDTEAFF
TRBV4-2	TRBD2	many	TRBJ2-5	TGTGCCAGCAGCCAAGTGTCTAGCGGGGGTCGAGAGACCCAGTACTTC	CASSQVSSGGRETQYF
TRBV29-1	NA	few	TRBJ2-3	TGCAGCGTTGATAAGGGGACAGATACGCAGTATTTT	CSVDKGTDTQYF
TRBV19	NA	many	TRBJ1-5	TGTGCCAGTAGTATAAGGGGCAGGGGACAGCCCCAGCATTTT	CASSIRGRGQPQHF
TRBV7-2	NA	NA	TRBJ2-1	TGTGCCAGCAGCTTACGAGGTCAGCTCCTAAGCTCCTACAATGAGCAGTTCTTC	CASSLRGQLLSSYNEQFF
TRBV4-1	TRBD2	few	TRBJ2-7	TGCGCCAGCAGCCAAGTCCCTAGCGGGATTTACGAGCAGTACTTC	CASSQVPSGIYEQYF
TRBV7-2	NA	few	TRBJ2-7	TGTGCCAGCAGTGAGGCAGGACAGACCTACGAGCAGTACTTC	CASSEAGQTYEQYF
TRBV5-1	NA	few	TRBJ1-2	TGCGCCAGCAGCCAGGAAACCTTTAACTATGGCTACACCTTC	CASSQETFNYGYTF
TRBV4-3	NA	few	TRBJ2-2	TGCGCCAGCAGCCAAGATCGGGGCACCGGGGAGCTGTTTTTT	CASSQDRGTGELFF
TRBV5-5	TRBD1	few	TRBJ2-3	TGTGCCAGCAGCTCTTGGTTTGGGGACAGCCTAAGCACAGATACGCAGTATTTT	CASSSWFGDSLSTDTQYF
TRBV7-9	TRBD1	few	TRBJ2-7	TGTGCCAGCAGCTTAGTCACGGGACAGGGCTCCTACGAGCAGTACTTC	CASSLVTGQGSYEQYF
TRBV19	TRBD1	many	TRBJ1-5	TGTGCCAGTAGTTCCCCGGGACAGGGGGCAGTCAGCAATCAGCCCCAGCATTTT	CASSSPGQGAVSNQPQHF
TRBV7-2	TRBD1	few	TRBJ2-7	TGTGCCAGCAGCCCGGGACAGGCCTTGGAGCAGTACTTC	CASSPGQALEQYF
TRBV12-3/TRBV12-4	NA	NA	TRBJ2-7	TGTGCCAGCAGTATGACCGGCTACGAGCAGTACTTC	CASSMTGYEQYF
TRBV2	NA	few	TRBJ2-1	TGTGCCAGCGATGTCGGGCAGGCCGCGGGGGAGCAGTTCTTC	CASDVGQAAGEQFF
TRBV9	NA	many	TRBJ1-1	TGTGCCAGCGCTTCTTCGGGAACCATGAACACTGAAGCTTTCTTT	CASASSGTMNTEAFF
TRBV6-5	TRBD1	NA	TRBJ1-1	TGTGCCAGCAGCCACGACAGGGGGAGGAGGAACACTGAAGCTTTCTTT	CASSHDRGRRNTEAFF
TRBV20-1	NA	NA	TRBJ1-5	TGCAGTGCTAGAGATCCAGTCTATAGCAATCAGCCCCAGCATTTT	CSARDPVYSNQPQHF
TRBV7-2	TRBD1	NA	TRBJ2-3	TGTGCCAGCAGCCCGCCGGGACAGGGGAAAGATACGCAGTATTTT	CASSPPGQGKDTQYF
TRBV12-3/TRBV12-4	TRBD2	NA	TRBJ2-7	TGTGCCAGCAGTTTACAGAGCGGGAGGGCTCGCGAGCAGTACTTC	CASSLQSGRAREQYF
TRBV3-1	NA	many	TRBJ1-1	TGTGCCAGCAGCAGACTGAGCACTGAAGCTTTCTTT	CASSRLSTEAFF
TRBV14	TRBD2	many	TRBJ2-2	TGTGCCAGCAGCCCACGACTAGCGGGAGCATTCACCGGGGAGCTGTTTTTT	CASSPRLAGAFTGELFF
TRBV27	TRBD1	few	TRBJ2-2	TGTGCCAGCAGTTTATCGGTTTGGGGCACAGGGGACACCGGGGAGCTGTTTTTT	CASSLSVWGTGDTGELFF
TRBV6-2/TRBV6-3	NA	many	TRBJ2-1	TGTGCCAGCAGTTACAAGGGACGACTCATCTACAATGAGCAGTTCTTC	CASSYKGRLIYNEQFF
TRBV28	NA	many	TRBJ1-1	TGTGCCAGCAGTTTATTGTCCAGGAACACTGAAGCTTTCTTT	CASSLLSRNTEAFF
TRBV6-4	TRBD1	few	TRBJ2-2	TGTGCCAGCTCATTCTTCTCAGGGGGCGCCCCCAACACCGGGGAGCTGTTTTTT	CASSFFSGGAPNTGELFF
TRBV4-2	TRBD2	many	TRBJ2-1	TGTGCCAGCAGCCGGAGCGGGAGGACTCACGATGAGCAGTTCTTC	CASSRSGRTHDEQFF
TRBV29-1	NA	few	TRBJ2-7	TGCAGCGTTGAAGTTCGGGACTACGAGCAGTACTTC	CSVEVRDYEQYF
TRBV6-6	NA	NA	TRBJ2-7	TGTGCCAGCAGTTCCGTTGAGGGGAGAGAGTACGAGCAGTACTTC	CASSSVEGREYEQYF
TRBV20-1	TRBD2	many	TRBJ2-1	TGCAGTGCTAGACCGGATAGCGGGAATCGCTACAATGAGCAGTTCTTC	CSARPDSGNRYNEQFF
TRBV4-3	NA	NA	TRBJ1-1	TGCGCCAGCAGCCAAGATGGAGGGGTGAACACTGAAGCTTTCTTT	CASSQDGGVNTEAFF
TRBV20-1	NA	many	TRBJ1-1	TGCAGTGCCAGCGGGAACACTGAAGCTTTCTTT	CSASGNTEAFF
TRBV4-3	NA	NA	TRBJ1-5	TGCGCCAGCAGCCAAGATAGGAGGATATCTGAGCCCCAGCATTTT	CASSQDRRISEPQHF
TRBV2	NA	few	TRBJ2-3	TGTGCCAGAGCGGAGGGGCATTCAGTTACGCAGTATTTT	CARAEGHSVTQYF
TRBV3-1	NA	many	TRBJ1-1	TGTGCCAGCAGCCAAGTTCAGGGCGGAGGATACGCGGCTTTCTTT	CASSQVQGGGYAAFF
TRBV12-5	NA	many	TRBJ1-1	TGTGCTAGTGGTTTGGTAGTCGGCAGAAACACTGAAGCTTTCTTT	CASGLVVGRNTEAFF
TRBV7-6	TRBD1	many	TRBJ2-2	TGTGCCAGCAGCTTATCCGGGACAGGGGCCGGGGAGCTGTTTTTT	CASSLSGTGAGELFF
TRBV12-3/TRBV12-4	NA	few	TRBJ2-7	TGTGCCAGCAGTTTTGGGGGGAACTCCCTGGAGCAGTACTTC	CASSFGGNSLEQYF
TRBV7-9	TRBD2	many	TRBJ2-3	TGTGCCAGCAGCGAGACTAGCGGACCTAGCACAGATACGCAGTATTTT	CASSETSGPSTDTQYF
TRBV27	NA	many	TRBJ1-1	TGTGCCAGCAGTTTATCGGCCCGGCAGTCAGAAGCTTTCTTT	CASSLSARQSEAFF
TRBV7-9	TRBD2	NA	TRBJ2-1	TGTGCCAGCAGCCGGGGGGGGCCCCCCTACAATGAGCAGTTCTTC	CASSRGGPPYNEQFF
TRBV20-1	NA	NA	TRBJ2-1	TGCAGTGCTAGCTTGTGGGGCCCCGAAGACGCGCAGTTCTTC	CSASLWGPEDAQFF
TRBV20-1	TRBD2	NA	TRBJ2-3	TGCAGTGCAGACGTGGGACCTAGCGGACTCACAGATACGCAGTATTTT	CSADVGPSGLTDTQYF
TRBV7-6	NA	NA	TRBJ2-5	TGTGCCAGCAGCTTCACCGACCAAGAGACCCAGTACTTC	CASSFTDQETQYF
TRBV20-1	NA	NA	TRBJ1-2	TGCAGTGCTAGGACAGTAAACTATGGCTACACCTTC	CSARTVNYGYTF
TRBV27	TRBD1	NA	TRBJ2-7	TGTGCCAGCAGTGGACAGGGGTTCTACGAGCAGTACTTC	CASSGQGFYEQYF
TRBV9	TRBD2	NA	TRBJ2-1	TGTGCCAGCAGCGAGCGAGCGGGGGGGGGCTACAATGAGCAGTTCTTC	CASSERAGGGYNEQFF